This T cell receptor beta chain is from a study of blood T cell repertoires in COVID-19. On the study more broadly: Whether acute or convalescent, the COVID-19 samples came from the United States, Italy and Spain.

Authors' analysis steps: Nucleated cell number was recorded as an estimate derived from reference gene primer amplification. The table came from immunoSEQ multiplex PCR; TCRdb's copy has only in-frame clones and leaves some out. The V and J calls and the clone size are those of that table, but D and trimming were determined from the DNA. The sample records more than 200,000 clones, 70% to 85% being singletons. Germline V gene data show CDR1 as LGHNA and CDR2 as YSLEER. There are 18 residues in the CDR3. Trimming took 1 base from V and 2 from J, leaving 20 bases between them. The chain combines TRBV4-3 with TRBJ2-5; weak D call: TRBD2 (6 bases). The source of this sequence is a woman aged 40 to 50 who had recovered from COVID-19. Source material: peripheral blood. As DNA, the CDR3 is TGCGCCAGCAGCCAAGTGTTCTCCGGGGGAGCGGAGCAAGAGACCCAGTACTTC. This encodes CASSQVFSGGAEQETQYF.